The present TCR beta chain was sequenced within a study of response to subunit inactivated influenza vaccine. On this clonotype itself: The antigen is unknown.

Study findings and constraints: Few additional T cells are recruited per seasonal influenza vaccination, authors suggested.

TCRdb fed the RT-PCR reads into MiXCR, producing one record per CDR3 protein. The sample has 630,000 or so distinct CDR3 sequences, about a sixth seen once. V lost 5 bases and J 8 bases, leaving 13 bases between the germline ends. The CDR3 runs to 14 residues. The specimen comprised PBMCs from blood, sampled roughly 13 days after vaccination. The TCR sequence derives from a man aged 45-65 years who received an inactivated influenza vaccine. This sequence joins TRBV12-3 or TRBV12-4 and TRBJ1-6, with D perhaps matching TRBD1 (5 bases). This CDR3 is CASSARGIDSPLHF. CDR3 nucleotides: TGTGCCAGCAGTGCGAGGGGTATTGATTCACCCCTCCACTTT.